This T cell receptor beta chain stems from a study of blood T cell repertoires in COVID-19. Germline-derived CDR1 and CDR2 are ENHRY and SYGVKD. CDR3 size: 18 residues. V lost 5 bases and J 0 bases, leaving 17 bases between the germline ends. Assay used: immunoSEQ multiplex PCR; TCRdb lists only in-frame clones, some missing. The data show about 250,000 clones, with 70% to 90% seen just once and roughly 3% held by the top ten. Sequencing was done on a sample of peripheral blood. This TCR was sampled from a man aged 18-30 years with active or convalescent COVID-19. This rearrangement joins TRBV10-3 to TRBJ2-6; a weak D match, TRBD1 (7 bases). CDR3 protein: CAISNSGGGFSGANVLTF. The CDR3, as DNA: TGTGCCATCAGTAACTCAGGGGGAGGCTTCTCTGGGGCCAACGTCCTGACTTTC.